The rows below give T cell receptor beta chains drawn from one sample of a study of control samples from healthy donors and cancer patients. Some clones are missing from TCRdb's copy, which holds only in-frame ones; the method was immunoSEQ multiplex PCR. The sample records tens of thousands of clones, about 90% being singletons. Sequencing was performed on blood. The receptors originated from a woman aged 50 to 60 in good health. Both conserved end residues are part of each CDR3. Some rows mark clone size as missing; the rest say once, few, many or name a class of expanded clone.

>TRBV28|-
CASSARDRPHTGELFF
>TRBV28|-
CASSFRDRGLYGYTF
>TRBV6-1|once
CASSPRPPPYEQYF
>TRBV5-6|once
CATGISGRELRYEQYF
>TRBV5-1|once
CASSRDKGLSYSYEQYF
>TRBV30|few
CAWSVDRVRGNQPQHF
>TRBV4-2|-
CASSLFPGQQYGYTF
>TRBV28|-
CASSAFKGSGANVLTF
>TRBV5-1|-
CASTLTSLTGELFF
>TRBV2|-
CASSEARGGRRSSKLFF
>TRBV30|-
CAWTLGTSGRAGETQYF
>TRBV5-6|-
CASSLAFGATNTEAFF
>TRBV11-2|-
CASSRILAGGLHEQYF